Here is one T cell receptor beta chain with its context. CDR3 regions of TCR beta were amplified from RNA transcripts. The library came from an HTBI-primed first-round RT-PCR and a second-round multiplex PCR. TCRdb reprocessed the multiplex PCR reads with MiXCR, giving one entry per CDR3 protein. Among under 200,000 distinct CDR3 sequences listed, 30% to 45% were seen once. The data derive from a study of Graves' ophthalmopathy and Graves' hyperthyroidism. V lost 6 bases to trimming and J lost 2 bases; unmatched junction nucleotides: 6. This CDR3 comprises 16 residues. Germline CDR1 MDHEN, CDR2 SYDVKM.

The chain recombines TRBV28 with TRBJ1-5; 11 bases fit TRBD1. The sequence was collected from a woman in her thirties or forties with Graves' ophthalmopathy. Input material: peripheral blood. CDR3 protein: CASSSGQGERNQPQHF. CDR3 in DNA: TGTGCCAGCAGCTCGGGACAGGGGGAACGCAATCAGCCCCAGCATTTT.